The next 5 T cell receptor beta chains were all read from a single sample in a study of beta chain features in type 1 diabetes. No antigen is known for these receptors. Study results and caveats: In all four CD4+ subsets, TCRB CDR3 length was significantly, moderately reduced in type 1 diabetes.

Expressed TCRB transcripts were sequenced because the entire RNA isolate underwent reverse transcription. The data were produced by immunoSEQ multiplex PCR, yet TCRdb's version contains in-frame clones alone and is incomplete. Found here are about 710,000 clones, about 14% of them singletons; the top ten hold roughly 0.04%. The sequenced sample was naive CD4+ T cells from blood. These receptors originate from a man aged 18 to 30 with type 1 diabetes.

The chain couples TRBV7-6 to TRBJ1-2; D is undetermined. The CDR3 is 13 amino acids. Germline CDR1 SGHVS, CDR2 FNYEAQ. V lost 7 bases, J lost 6 bases, and 15 bases lay in between. The CDR3 DNA follows: TGTGCCAGCACCCCCAGAGGAGGAGATGGCTACACCTTC. Encoded protein: CASTPRGGDGYTF.

The table lists this clone with a few counts. The chain employs TRBV14 and TRBJ1-4; D ambiguous. The CDR3 is 15 residues long. V lost 1 base and J lost 12, with 18 bases in between. Germline CDR1 reads SGHDN; CDR2 reads FVKESK. The CDR3: CASSQGNPKPPELFF. As DNA, the CDR3 is TGTGCCAGCAGCCAAGGGAATCCCAAGCCCCCGGAACTGTTTTTT.

This clone was detected a few times. The genes are TRBV7-8 and TRBJ1-2; D is uncertain. V lost 5 bases to trimming and J lost 14 bases, with 6 bases between them. The CDR3 spans 8 residues. Per the germline V gene, CDR1 is SGHVS and CDR2 is FQNEAQ. CDR3 loop: CASSPGTF. The CDR3 nucleotides are TGTGCCAGCAGCCCAGGAACCTTC.

The J gene is TRBJ2-7, the V gene TRBV6-5; D is unresolved. Germline assignment: CDR1 MNHEY and CDR2 SVGAGI. Trimming pared 2 bases from V and 12 bases from J, leaving 11 bases between. The CDR3 is made up of 11 amino acids. The CDR3 protein is CASSYGVEWYF. The CDR3 bases are TGTGCCAGCAGTTACGGCGTAGAGTGGTACTTC.

This clone has only a few counts. The chain is built from TRBV5-1 and TRBJ1-1; a weak D match, TRBD1 (6 bases). V was shortened by 4 bases and J by 6 bases, with 19 bases between the two germline ends. The V gene's germline CDR1 is SGHRS and CDR2 YFSETQ. The CDR3 totals 15 residues. DNA of the CDR3: TGCGCCAGCAGCCTACAAGATTTTAGACAGGCTGAAGCTTTCTTT. Protein: CASSLQDFRQAEAFF.